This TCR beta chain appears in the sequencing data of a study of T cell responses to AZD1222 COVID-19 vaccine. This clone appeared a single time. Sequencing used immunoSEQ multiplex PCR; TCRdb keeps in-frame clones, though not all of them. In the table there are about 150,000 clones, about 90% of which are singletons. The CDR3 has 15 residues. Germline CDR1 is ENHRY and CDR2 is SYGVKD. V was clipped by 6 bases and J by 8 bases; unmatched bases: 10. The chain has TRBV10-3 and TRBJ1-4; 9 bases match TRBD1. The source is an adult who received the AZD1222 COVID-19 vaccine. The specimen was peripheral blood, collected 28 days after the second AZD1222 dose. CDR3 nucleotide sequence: TGTGCCATCAGGAATCCGGGACAGGGACACGAAAAACTGTTTTTT. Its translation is CAIRNPGQGHEKLFF.